This T cell receptor (beta chain) was sequenced for a study of T cells in Graves' hyperthyroidism and ophthalmopathy. Study-wide findings and caveats: Expanded thyroid clonotypes (above 0.001) were mostly also found in blood. In simple terms, a model built on 13 V-J features told ophthalmopathy apart from stable hyperthyroidism.

This clonotype was detected ten times or more. Its antigen is unknown. In germline, CDR1 is KGHSH, CDR2 LQKENI. The CDR3 contains 15 residues. V was clipped by 3 bases and J by 4 bases; unmatched bases: 6. The investigators amplified TCR beta CDR3 regions from RNA transcripts. A first-round RT-PCR of the TCR CDR3 used the HTBI primer set. One entry per CDR3 protein, called by TCRdb with MiXCR from the multiplex PCR reads. The sample comprises a few hundred thousand distinct CDR3 sequences, approximately 14% of which are singletons, and roughly 17% rests with the top ten. No ophthalmopathy progression within 18 months constituted stable Graves' hyperthyroidism. Clinical symptoms, serum thyroxine and TRAb, thyroid ultrasound and orbital computed tomography together formed the diagnostic basis.

The sample consisted of blood. V is TRBV18 and J is TRBJ2-7; TRBD2 matches at 10 bases. This receptor was taken from a woman under 30 with Graves' hyperthyroidism. CDR3 sequence: CASSPRASGSYEQYF. Here the CDR3 DNA reads TGTGCCAGCTCACCGAGGGCTAGCGGGAGTTACGAGCAGTACTTC.